Below, 29 T cell receptor beta chains from the same sample are listed, as sequenced in a study of T-cell reconstitution after alpha-beta-depleted transplantation in children. It was with unique molecular identifiers that the TCRbeta library was prepared. TCRdb reprocessed the PCR reads via MiXCR and lists one record per CDR3 protein. The sample consists of some 840,000 distinct CDR3 sequences, approximately 15% of them appearing once. This specimen was PBMCs, mostly from graft donor cells, taken 360 days after TCRalphabeta/CD19-depleted stem cell transplant. Receptors originate from a male patient younger than 18 who had a stem cell transplant for acute lymphoblastic leukemia, so the T cells may come from the graft donor.

This clonotype occurred a few times. The gene calls are TRBV12-3 or TRBV12-4 and TRBJ1-6; D gene unclear. This CDR3 region has 14 residues. With 2 bases removed from V and 8 bases from J, the gap between germline ends came to 10 bases. The CDR3 sequence is CASSLSWIYSPLHF. The CDR3 DNA is TGTGCCAGCAGTTTAAGCTGGATTTATTCACCCCTCCACTTT.

This clonotype was picked up a small number of times. Here the CDR3 reads CASSQDRQGGSGANVLTF. Written as DNA, the CDR3 is TGTGCCAGCAGCCAAGATCGACAGGGGGGCTCTGGGGCCAACGTCCTGACTTTC. This chain links TRBV3-1 with TRBJ2-6; TRBD1 aligns across 9 bases. The CDR3 spans 18 residues. The junction had 3 bases not matched to a gene; V was cut back by 0 bases and J by 0 bases. Germline CDR1 is LGHDT and CDR2 is YNNKEL (reference sequence).

This clonotype was detected only once. The V and J genes are TRBV29-1 and TRBJ1-2; TRBD1 agrees at 7 bases. The V segment lost 3 bases and the J segment 7 bases; nucleotides outside the gene matches: 5. CDR1 and CDR2 from the germline V gene are SQVTM and ANQGSEA. This CDR3 contains 12 residues. This CDR3 reads CSVEAGGGGYTF. The CDR3, as DNA: TGCAGCGTTGAGGCAGGGGGTGGTGGCTACACCTTC.

The chain recombines TRBV4-1 with TRBJ1-2; a possible D gene is TRBD1 (6 bases). CDR3 length: 14 residues. Germline-derived CDR1 and CDR2 are MGHRA and YSYEKL. V was pared by 3 bases and J by 8 bases, with 16 bases between. The CDR3 region is CASSHSTGLRGYTF. The CDR3 coding sequence is TGCGCCAGCAGCCATTCCACAGGGTTACGGGGCTACACCTTC.

The chain combines TRBV3-1 with TRBJ2-1; TRBD2 matches 14 bases. CDR3 length: 23 residues. CDR1 and CDR2 (germline): LGHDT, YNNKEL (reference sequence). V trimming: 1 base; J trimming: 0 bases; junction bases outside the gene matches: 17. The CDR3 loop is CASSQGIYFGGLAGGPSYNEQFF. For the CDR3, the DNA is TGTGCCAGCAGCCAAGGGATTTACTTCGGAGGACTAGCGGGAGGCCCCTCCTACAATGAGCAGTTCTTC.

This clonotype was counted at least ten times. The DNA for the CDR3 is TGTGCCAGCAGCGTAGGGACGGCCAGCTCCTACGAGCAGTACTTC. Translation gives CASSVGTASSYEQYF. The chain employs TRBV9 and TRBJ2-7; D gene ambiguous. The CDR3 has 15 amino acids. Deletions cut 0 bases from V and 0 bases from J, with 10 bases between. The germline gives CDR1 SGDLS, CDR2 YYNGEE. The full variable domain, completed using reference TRBV9 and TRBJ2-7, is DSGVTQTPKHLITATGQRVTLRCSPRSGDLSVYWYQQSLDQGLQFLIQYYNGEERAKGNILERFSAQQFPDLHSELNLSSLELGDSALYFCASSVGTASSYEQYFGPGTRLTVT.

This clonotype has just a few counts. The chain carries TRBV5-1 and TRBJ2-1; D is uncertain. This CDR3 contains 13 residues. The V and J ends lost 2 bases and 6 bases respectively, with 9 bases between them. Per the germline V gene, CDR1 is SGHRS and CDR2 is YFSETQ. DNA for the CDR3: TGCGCCAGCAGCTTTATAGGATCCAATGAGCAGTTCTTC. Encoded protein: CASSFIGSNEQFF.

V and J are TRBV7-9 and TRBJ1-1; D perhaps matches TRBD1 (6 bases). V lost 6 bases, J lost 7 bases, and 15 bases lay in between. Per the germline V gene, CDR1 is SEHNR and CDR2 is FQNEAQ (reference sequence). CDR3 size: 13 residues. In DNA form, the CDR3 reads TGTGCCAGCAGATCATCAGGGGCTAGTGAAGCTTTCTTT. Protein sequence: CASRSSGASEAFF.

This clonotype was counted between two and nine times. The chain is built from TRBV27 and TRBJ2-7, with D maybe TRBD1 (6 bases). The germline gives CDR1 MNHEY, CDR2 SMNVEV (reference sequence). The CDR3 runs to 14 residues. V lost 3 bases and J lost 3, with 12 bases in between. The CDR3 DNA sequence: TGTGCCAGCAGTTTCTTCGACAGGATCTACGAGCAGTACTTC. Translating it yields CASSFFDRIYEQYF.

The chain is built from TRBV18 and TRBJ2-7; 7 bases are a match to TRBD1. The V segment lost 1 base and the J segment 0 bases; nucleotides outside the gene matches: 3. This CDR3 is built from 15 residues. In germline, CDR1 is KGHSH, CDR2 LQKENI. CDR3 nucleotide sequence: TGTGCCAGCTCACCACGCGACAGGGTCTCCTACGAGCAGTACTTC. Its protein is CASSPRDRVSYEQYF. Filled out from reference TRBV18 and TRBJ2-7, the complete variable domain reads NAGVMQNPRHLVRRRGQEARLRCSPMKGHSHVYWYRQLPEEGLKFMVYLQKENIIDESGMPKERFSAEFPKEGPSILRIQQVVRGDSAAYFCASSPRDRVSYEQYFGPGTRLTVT.

In its sample, this clonotype was seen many times. Without the conserved terminal phenylalanine or tryptophan, this CDR3 likely stems from a read error. No DNA is shown, since the ends of the CDR3 on it are uncertain; the CDR3 is the one TCRdb lists. The chain recombines TRBV12-3 or TRBV12-4 with TRBJ2-1; TRBD2 is the table's D call, not checked against the DNA. With termini counted, the CDR3 has 13 amino acids. The chain's CDR3 is CASSLGGSGSRYL.

In this sample, this clonotype turned up many times. V gene TRBV7-9 combines with J gene TRBJ1-5; D gene ambiguous. CDR3 size: 13 residues. The V end lost 4 bases, the J end lost 2 bases, and 6 bases lay between the germline ends. The germline CDR1 and CDR2 sequences are SEHNR and FQNEAQ (reference sequence). CDR3 in amino acids: CASSSDRNQPQHF. As DNA, the CDR3 is TGTGCCAGCAGCTCTGACCGCAATCAGCCCCAGCATTTT.

The chain is built from TRBV5-1 and TRBJ2-5; 9 nucleotides line up with TRBD2. After removal of 9 bases from V and 2 bases from J, the junction contained 11 bases not matched to a gene. CDR1 and CDR2 from the germline V gene are SGHRS and YFSETQ. This CDR3 is 15 amino acids long. The CDR3 bases are TGCGCCACACGACCTACTAGCGGGCGACAAGAGACCCAGTACTTC. It encodes CATRPTSGRQETQYF.

There are a few counts of this clonotype. V and J are TRBV5-1 and TRBJ1-1; the D gene is possibly TRBD1 (5 bases). Germline loops: CDR1 SGHRS, CDR2 YFSETQ. The V end lost 4 bases, the J end lost 0 bases, and 10 bases lay between the germline ends. The CDR3 is 14 residues long. CDR3 loop: CASSATVLNTEAFF. Written as DNA, the CDR3 is TGCGCCAGCAGCGCGACAGTTCTGAACACTGAAGCTTTCTTT.

This clonotype was seen only a few times. The rearrangement links TRBV7-2 to TRBJ1-5, with a possible D match to TRBD1 (6 bases). This CDR3 spans 13 amino acids. The V gene's germline CDR1 is SGHTA and CDR2 FQGNSA. The V end was cut by 7 bases, the J end by 6 bases, with 13 bases between. The DNA of the CDR3 is TGTGCCAGCAATAAACAGGGCTCTCAGCCCCAGCATTTT. This sequence encodes CASNKQGSQPQHF.

This clonotype was found a few times. V is TRBV4-1 and J is TRBJ1-1; D is uncertain. V shed 2 bases and J shed 0 bases, with 13 bases lying between them. The CDR3 runs to 16 residues. In germline, CDR1 is MGHRA, CDR2 YSYEKL. In DNA, the CDR3 is TGCGCCAGCAGCCAACCCATAATAAAGGTGAACACTGAAGCTTTCTTT. It yields the protein CASSQPIIKVNTEAFF.

At least ten counts were recorded for this clonotype. The chain combines TRBV12-3 or TRBV12-4 with TRBJ2-3, with 9 bases aligning to TRBD2. The CDR3 sequence is 15 residues long. After removal of 3 bases from V and 5 bases from J, the junction contained 6 bases not matched to a gene. The CDR3 DNA reads TGTGCCAGCAGTTTGAGAGCGGGAGGCGGAGATACGCAGTATTTT. It translates to CASSLRAGGGDTQYF.

This clonotype was detected a few times. Germline is not matched at one junction end, which may reflect a read error. The chain links TRBV5-1 to TRBJ2-7; D not certain. This CDR3 contains 13 residues. Germline V gives CDR1 SGHRS, CDR2 YFSETQ. The CDR3 loop reads CASSLARNYEQCF. The CDR3 DNA reads TGCGCCAGCAGCTTGGCACGGAACTACGAGCAGTGCTTC.

J is TRBJ2-4 and V is TRBV9; a weak D match, TRBD2 (6 bases). CDR3 length: 13 amino acids. V lost 0 bases and J 7 bases, leaving 8 bases between the germline ends. The germline CDR1 and CDR2 sequences are SGDLS and YYNGEE. CDR3 amino acids: CASSVGDSNIQYF. CDR3 nucleotide sequence: TGTGCCAGCAGCGTAGGGGACTCCAACATTCAGTACTTC.

The chain has TRBV6-4 and TRBJ1-4; 8 bases match TRBD1. Germline V gene data show CDR1 as MRHNA and CDR2 as SNTAGT. CDR3 length: 15 amino acids. J lost 8 bases, V lost 5 bases, and 10 bases had no gene match. CDR3 loop: CASSPSDRANEKLFF. In DNA form, the CDR3 reads TGTGCCAGCAGTCCTTCGGACAGGGCGAACGAAAAACTGTTTTTT.

This clonotype has ten or more counts. The rearrangement uses TRBV7-6 and TRBJ2-1, with 8 bases aligning to TRBD2. CDR3 length: 18 amino acids. The ends lost 0 bases at V and 3 bases at J; junction bases unmatched: 10. Germline loops: CDR1 SGHVS, CDR2 FNYEAQ. The CDR3 region has the DNA TGTGCCAGCAGCTTAGCATATATCGGGGGGGCGGGCTACAATGAGCAGTTCTTC. This gives the protein CASSLAYIGGAGYNEQFF. The full variable domain, its missing parts supplied by reference TRBV7-6 and TRBJ2-1, is GAGVSQSPRYKVTKRGQDVALRCDPISGHVSLYWYRQALGQGPEFLTYFNYEAQQDKSGLPNDRFSAERPEGSISTLTIQRTEQRDSAMYRCASSLAYIGGAGYNEQFFGPGTRLTVL.

This clonotype was seen a few times. The rearrangement links TRBV23-1 to TRBJ2-3; no firm D call. TRBV23-1 is placed among ORFs of uncertain function. V was trimmed by 5 bases and J by 2 bases, leaving 14 bases between them. This CDR3 has 15 residues. CDR3 in DNA: TGCGCCAGCAGTTCTAGGCCGCACCTCACAGATACGCAGTATTTT. It specifies CASSSRPHLTDTQYF.

J is TRBJ2-1 and V is TRBV5-1; D is possibly TRBD2 (5 bases). V was trimmed by 4 bases and J by 10 bases, leaving 12 bases between them. This CDR3 contains 12 residues. Germline CDR1 and CDR2: SGHRS and YFSETQ. DNA of the CDR3: TGCGCCAGCAGCCCAACTAGGAGAGAGCAGTTCTTC. It is translated as CASSPTRREQFF.

The table lists this clonotype with many counts. The V gene is TRBV2, the J gene TRBJ2-1; D ambiguous. CDR1 SNHLY and CDR2 FYNNEI come from the germline V gene. The CDR3 is made up of 14 amino acids. The V gene lost 7 bases and the J gene lost 3 bases, with 13 bases spanning the gap. DNA of the CDR3: TGTGCCAGCATAAGGGCGAGGAACTACAATGAGCAGTTCTTC. Its protein product is CASIRARNYNEQFF.

This clonotype was seen more than once but under ten times. The chain employs TRBV11-2 and TRBJ1-3; no definite D call. From germline, CDR1 is SGHAT and CDR2 FQNNGV. V lost 5 bases, J lost 3 bases, and 14 bases lay in between. CDR3 size: 15 residues. DNA of the CDR3: TGTGCCAGCAGCGCGGGTCTCATCGGTGGAAACACCATATATTTT. It encodes CASSAGLIGGNTIYF.

Only a few counts were recorded for this clonotype. The CDR3 region has the DNA TGTGCCAGCAGCTTTTACAGGGGGAACTATGGCTACACCTTC. It specifies CASSFYRGNYGYTF. J is TRBJ1-2 and V is TRBV7-9, with TRBD1 matching 8 bases. Unmatched junction bases numbered 2, after V lost 3 bases and J lost 2 bases. The V gene's germline CDR1 is SEHNR and CDR2 FQNEAQ (reference sequence). CDR3 size: 14 residues.

This clonotype came up a few times. The rearrangement joins TRBV12-3 or TRBV12-4 to TRBJ2-7, with 15 bases aligning to TRBD2. V shed 5 bases, J shed 4 bases, and the junction held 6 bases outside the gene matches. The CDR3 has 16 residues. The CDR3 spells CASSPGTSGRLYEQYF. CDR3 in DNA: TGTGCCAGCAGTCCCGGGACTAGCGGGAGGCTTTACGAGCAGTACTTC.

This clonotype was counted a few times. The chain links TRBV5-1 to TRBJ2-7; D may be TRBD2 (5 bases). The germline gives CDR1 SGHRS, CDR2 YFSETQ. This CDR3 region has 14 residues. Trimming stripped 2 bases from V and 0 bases from J, with 9 bases between. Here the CDR3 DNA reads TGCGCCAGCAGCTTTATTCGGGGCTCCTACGAGCAGTACTTC. Translation: CASSFIRGSYEQYF.

The chain combines TRBV11-2 with TRBJ2-2; D is perhaps TRBD1 or TRBD2 (5 bases each). The CDR3 extends over 16 amino acids. V lost 5 bases and J 6 bases, leaving 19 bases between the germline ends. Germline V gene sequence: CDR1 SGHAT, CDR2 FQNNGV. CDR3 in amino acids: CASSRIRDPGAGELFF. Written as DNA, the CDR3 is TGTGCCAGCAGCCGAATCCGGGACCCCGGGGCCGGGGAGCTGTTTTTT.